Listed below are T cell receptor beta chains from one sample, sequenced in a study of control samples from healthy donors and cancer patients. Clones were read by immunoSEQ multiplex PCR, and TCRdb kept only the in-frame ones, dropping some. The table lists about 150,000 clones, 91% of them singletons, with roughly 3.2% in the top ten. Sequences were obtained from blood. These receptors all stem from a young man in good health. CDR3s include the opening cysteine and the closing phenylalanine or tryptophan.

cdr3_aa: CASSGLGNNEQFF; j_call: TRBJ2-1; cdr3_length: 13; v_call: TRBV11-2
cdr3_aa: CASSLVLNTEAFF; j_call: TRBJ1-1; cdr3_length: 13; v_call: TRBV5-1
cdr3_aa: CASSSTGGNTEAFF; j_call: TRBJ1-1; cdr3_length: 14; v_call: TRBV5-6
cdr3_aa: CASSPSGRPYEQYF; j_call: TRBJ2-7; cdr3_length: 14; v_call: TRBV18
cdr3_aa: CASSPYTGSYEQYF; j_call: TRBJ2-7; cdr3_length: 14; v_call: TRBV11-2
cdr3_aa: CASSPFPGYPGELFF; j_call: TRBJ2-2; cdr3_length: 15; v_call: TRBV3-1/TRBV3-2
cdr3_aa: CASSTRDRLHEAFF; j_call: TRBJ1-1; cdr3_length: 14; v_call: TRBV6-5
cdr3_aa: CASRQELTGNHEQYF; j_call: TRBJ2-7; cdr3_length: 15; v_call: TRBV4-1
cdr3_aa: CASSDALSEKLFF; j_call: TRBJ1-4; cdr3_length: 13; v_call: TRBV25-1
cdr3_aa: CASSVAPMQGDGNTIYF; j_call: TRBJ1-3; cdr3_length: 17; v_call: TRBV9
cdr3_aa: CASSLPDRGAFF; j_call: TRBJ1-1; cdr3_length: 12; v_call: TRBV28
cdr3_aa: CASSVEQGMNTEAFF; j_call: TRBJ1-1; cdr3_length: 15; v_call: TRBV19
cdr3_aa: CSVGEGDSSGPQHF; j_call: TRBJ1-5; cdr3_length: 14; v_call: TRBV29-1
cdr3_aa: CASSFRGSYGYTF; j_call: TRBJ1-2; cdr3_length: 13; v_call: TRBV28
cdr3_aa: CASSLAGTSYEQYF; j_call: TRBJ2-7; cdr3_length: 14; v_call: TRBV11-2
cdr3_aa: CASSFGTGRGVFF; j_call: TRBJ1-1; cdr3_length: 13; v_call: TRBV5-6
cdr3_aa: CASSSDKNTEAFF; j_call: TRBJ1-1; cdr3_length: 13; v_call: TRBV28
cdr3_aa: CASSYLGTGNYGYTF; j_call: TRBJ1-2; cdr3_length: 15; v_call: TRBV6-5
cdr3_aa: CASSPGNRVNTEAFF; j_call: TRBJ1-1; cdr3_length: 15; v_call: TRBV2
cdr3_aa: CASSESTDGKLFF; j_call: TRBJ1-4; cdr3_length: 13; v_call: TRBV25-1
cdr3_aa: CAWVRAGPEAFF; j_call: TRBJ1-1; cdr3_length: 12; v_call: TRBV30
cdr3_aa: CASSRVGSPLHF; j_call: TRBJ1-6; cdr3_length: 12; v_call: TRBV28
cdr3_aa: CASSAPGQGGGYTF; j_call: TRBJ1-2; cdr3_length: 14; v_call: TRBV28
cdr3_aa: CASSGVQGNYGYTF; j_call: TRBJ1-2; cdr3_length: 14; v_call: TRBV9
cdr3_aa: CASSLRQGDNSPLHF; j_call: TRBJ1-6; cdr3_length: 15; v_call: TRBV5-1
cdr3_aa: CASSLATGWGTEAFF; j_call: TRBJ1-1; cdr3_length: 15; v_call: TRBV28
cdr3_aa: CASSLALATDTQYF; j_call: TRBJ2-3; cdr3_length: 14; v_call: TRBV11-2
cdr3_aa: CASSQGGTDEKLFF; j_call: TRBJ1-4; cdr3_length: 14; v_call: TRBV3-1/TRBV3-2
cdr3_aa: CAQGNTDTQYF; j_call: TRBJ2-3; cdr3_length: 11; v_call: TRBV6-5
cdr3_aa: CASSNSGGAYNEQFF; j_call: TRBJ2-1; cdr3_length: 15; v_call: TRBV6-2/TRBV6-3
cdr3_aa: CASSEFYGGVNYNEQFF; j_call: TRBJ2-1; cdr3_length: 17; v_call: TRBV6-1
cdr3_aa: CASSNYYNEQFF; j_call: TRBJ2-1; cdr3_length: 12; v_call: TRBV27
cdr3_aa: CASTGGGEQYF; j_call: TRBJ2-7; cdr3_length: 11; v_call: TRBV10-2
cdr3_aa: CASSERGRRTEAFF; j_call: TRBJ1-1; cdr3_length: 14; v_call: TRBV2
cdr3_aa: CASTPDTGYTEAFF; j_call: TRBJ1-1; cdr3_length: 14; v_call: TRBV5-1
cdr3_aa: CASSLFGQGVNEQFF; j_call: TRBJ2-1; cdr3_length: 15; v_call: TRBV11-3
cdr3_aa: CASSEPLAGSGELFF; j_call: TRBJ2-2; cdr3_length: 15; v_call: TRBV2
cdr3_aa: CASSPGLDYGYTF; j_call: TRBJ1-2; cdr3_length: 13; v_call: TRBV18
cdr3_aa: CASRRSTEAFF; j_call: TRBJ1-1; cdr3_length: 11; v_call: TRBV27
cdr3_aa: CAVMGDMGQPQHF; j_call: TRBJ1-5; cdr3_length: 13; v_call: TRBV2
cdr3_aa: CASSLDRGGNQPQHF; j_call: TRBJ1-5; cdr3_length: 15; v_call: TRBV7-2
cdr3_aa: CASSQLAGDTNTGELFF; j_call: TRBJ2-2; cdr3_length: 17; v_call: TRBV14
cdr3_aa: CASSSQGALISGNEQFF; j_call: TRBJ2-1; cdr3_length: 17; v_call: TRBV5-1
cdr3_aa: CASSYARDGYTF; j_call: TRBJ1-2; cdr3_length: 12; v_call: TRBV6-2/TRBV6-3
cdr3_aa: CASSSGNEQFF; j_call: TRBJ2-1; cdr3_length: 11; v_call: TRBV6-5
cdr3_aa: CAISASEGNTEAFF; j_call: TRBJ1-1; cdr3_length: 14; v_call: TRBV10-3
cdr3_aa: CASRANTRNTIYF; j_call: TRBJ1-3; cdr3_length: 13; v_call: TRBV19
cdr3_aa: CASTDGGRGGELFF; j_call: TRBJ2-2; cdr3_length: 14; v_call: TRBV7-3
cdr3_aa: CASSHATVNQPQHF; j_call: TRBJ1-5; cdr3_length: 14; v_call: TRBV11-2
cdr3_aa: CASSPRVTGAGYGYTF; j_call: TRBJ1-2; cdr3_length: 16; v_call: TRBV7-8
cdr3_aa: CASSLSPGGTNTGELFF; j_call: TRBJ2-2; cdr3_length: 17; v_call: TRBV5-1